What follows are 14 T cell receptor beta chains derived from one specimen sequenced in a study of T-cell memory formation after mild COVID-19. From the 5' RACE reads, TCRdb called clonotypes with MiXCR, one entry per CDR3 protein. Altogether some 200,000 distinct CDR3 sequences are present, about 20% being singletons, with the ten largest covering under 30%. Sequenced: PBMCs or a T cell subset sorted from them (not recorded which). The receptors come from an adult woman who had mild COVID-19 (a few samples of this study predate the infection). Cell type and time point are not known.

The V call is TRBV12-3 or TRBV12-4, the J call TRBJ2-7; tentatively, D is TRBD1 or TRBD2 (5 bases each). The CDR3 spans 13 residues. The ends were cut back, 1 base at V and 3 bases at J, with 7 bases in the middle. CDR3 DNA sequence: TGTGCCAGCAGTTTAGATGGGGGCTACGAGCAGTACTTC. This sequence encodes CASSLDGGYEQYF.

The V gene is TRBV11-2, the J gene TRBJ2-7; 9 bases are a match to TRBD2. Germline CDR1 reads SGHAT; CDR2 reads FQNNGV. V gave up 5 bases and J gave up 3 bases; unmatched junction bases: 8. This CDR3 is built from 15 residues. CDR3 in amino acids: CASSQTSGRHYEQYF. The CDR3 DNA follows: TGTGCCAGCAGCCAGACTAGCGGCAGGCACTACGAGCAGTACTTC. The full variable domain, with the rest looked up from reference TRBV11-2 and TRBJ2-7, is EAGVAQSPRYKIIEKRQSVAFWCNPISGHATLYWYQQILGQGPKLLIQFQNNGVVDDSQLPKDRFSAERLKGVDSTLKIQPAKLEDSAVYLCASSQTSGRHYEQYFGPGTRLTVT.

This clonotype occurred a few times. The chain employs TRBV7-9 and TRBJ2-7, with D hard to call. This CDR3 has 13 residues. Germline loops: CDR1 SEHNR, CDR2 FQNEAQ (reference sequence). Between the trimmed V and J ends, which lost 0 bases and 4 bases, there was a span of 7 bases. CDR3 protein: CASSLAPQYEQYF. The CDR3 DNA is TGTGCCAGCAGCTTAGCGCCCCAGTACGAGCAGTACTTC.

The chain joins TRBV29-1 to TRBJ1-2; D is perhaps TRBD1 (5 bases). The germline V gene encodes CDR1 SQVTM and CDR2 ANQGSEA. The CDR3 sequence is 11 residues long. V was trimmed by 8 bases and J by 6 bases, leaving 13 bases between them. For the CDR3, the DNA is TGCAGCCTGGCCAGGGAAAATGGCTACACCTTC. Its protein product is CSLARENGYTF.

In its sample, this clonotype was seen a few times. The V call is TRBV5-1, the J call TRBJ1-2; TRBD1 agrees at 10 bases. Trimming cost V 4 bases and J 6 bases; bases outside gene matches: 3. Per the germline V gene, CDR1 is SGHRS and CDR2 is YFSETQ. The CDR3 totals 13 residues. The CDR3 spells CASSMGTGDGYTF. CDR3 sequence (DNA): TGCGCCAGCAGCATGGGGACAGGGGATGGCTACACCTTC.

The table lists this clonotype with a few counts. V and J are TRBV15 and TRBJ2-7; D perhaps matches TRBD2 (6 bases). CDR1 and CDR2 from the germline V gene are LNHNV and YYDKDF (reference sequence). The germline V and J ends were trimmed by 3 bases and 0 bases, with 15 bases remaining between them. This CDR3 has 16 amino acids. In DNA form, the CDR3 reads TGTGCCACCAGCAGGAAGCCGGGAGCCCGCTCCTACGAGCAGTACTTC. Its protein product is CATSRKPGARSYEQYF.

This clonotype was counted once. V usage is TRBV5-6 and J usage is TRBJ2-5; no firm D call. CDR1 is SGHDT and CDR2 is YYEEEE in the germline V gene. Trimming stripped 0 bases from V and 4 bases from J, with 7 bases between. The CDR3 runs to 13 residues. In DNA form, the CDR3 reads TGTGCCAGCAGCTTGGCGAACTTAGAGACCCAGTACTTC. This codes for CASSLANLETQYF.

V is TRBV6-2 or TRBV6-3 and J is TRBJ2-1; a possible D gene is TRBD2 (6 bases). V lost 5 bases to trimming and J lost 4 bases, with 21 bases between them. CDR1 and CDR2 (germline): MNHEY, SVGEGT. The CDR3 extends over 17 amino acids. DNA for the CDR3: TGTGCCAGCAGTACCAACGACGGGAGTCCCCCATACAATGAGCAGTTCTTC. As protein: CASSTNDGSPPYNEQFF.

This chain links TRBV29-1 with TRBJ1-2; no clear D gene. The V end was cut by 3 bases, the J end by 5 bases, with 7 bases between. Germline CDR1 SQVTM, CDR2 ANQGSEA. CDR3 length: 11 residues. CDR3 loop: CSVDLLYGYTF. CDR3 DNA sequence: TGCAGCGTTGACCTACTATATGGCTACACCTTC.

This chain uses TRBV7-8 with TRBJ1-1; D gene ambiguous. Germline V CDR1 and CDR2: SGHVS, FQNEAQ. The CDR3 spans 16 residues. The V end was cut by 7 bases, the J end by 4 bases, with 22 bases between. CDR3 in amino acids: CASIRGYESSATEAFF. CDR3 coding DNA: TGTGCCAGCATCAGAGGGTACGAGAGTTCTGCCACTGAAGCTTTCTTT.

The chain uses TRBV14 and TRBJ2-7; D is unclear. Germline V gene sequence: CDR1 SGHDN, CDR2 FVKESK. CDR3 size: 15 residues. The V gene lost 3 bases and the J gene lost 0 bases, with 12 bases spanning the gap. CDR3 loop: CASSHQPGPSYEQYF. CDR3 in DNA: TGTGCCAGCAGCCACCAGCCGGGCCCCTCCTACGAGCAGTACTTC.

The chain joins TRBV30 to TRBJ2-7, with 13 nucleotides matching TRBD2. CDR1 is GTSNPN, CDR2 SVGIG, per germline (reference sequence). V lost 2 bases and J lost 6; bases outside the gene matches: 4. CDR3 length: 14 residues. The CDR3 spells CAWSYGLAGVEQYF. CDR3 in DNA: TGTGCCTGGAGTTATGGACTAGCGGGGGTCGAGCAGTACTTC.

This clonotype was picked up a small number of times. CDR3 residues: CASSFGVSGHSQPQHF. The DNA for the CDR3 is TGTGCCAGCAGCTTTGGAGTATCGGGGCATAGTCAGCCCCAGCATTTT. This chain uses TRBV5-6 with TRBJ1-5; tentatively, D is TRBD1 (5 bases). The CDR3 extends over 16 amino acids. Between the trimmed V and J ends, which lost 2 bases and 6 bases, there was a span of 18 bases. Germline CDR1 SGHDT, CDR2 YYEEEE.

The chain has TRBV14 and TRBJ2-7; D may be TRBD1 (6 bases). V lost 5 bases to trimming and J lost 4 bases, with 12 bases between them. There are 13 residues in the CDR3. Germline-derived CDR1 and CDR2 are SGHDN and FVKESK. CDR3 region: CASSIGQFYEQYF. For the CDR3, the DNA is TGTGCCAGCAGCATAGGACAGTTTTACGAGCAGTACTTC.